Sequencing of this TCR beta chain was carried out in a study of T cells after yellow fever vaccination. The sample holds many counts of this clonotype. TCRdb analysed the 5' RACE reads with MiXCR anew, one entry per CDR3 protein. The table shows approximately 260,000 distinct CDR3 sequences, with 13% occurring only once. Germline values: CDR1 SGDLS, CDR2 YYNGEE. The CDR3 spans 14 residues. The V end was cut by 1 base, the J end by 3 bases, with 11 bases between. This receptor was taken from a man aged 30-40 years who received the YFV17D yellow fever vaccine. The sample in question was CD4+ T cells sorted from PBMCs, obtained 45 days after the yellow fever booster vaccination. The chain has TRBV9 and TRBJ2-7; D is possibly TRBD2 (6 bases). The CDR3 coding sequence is TGTGCCAGCAGCGTAACGCCCGGGAGCTACGAGCAGTACTTC. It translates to CASSVTPGSYEQYF.